A selection of T cell receptor beta chains follows, all from one sample in a study of T-cell memory formation after mild COVID-19. Via MiXCR, TCRdb re-called the 5' RACE reads, giving one row per CDR3 protein. The table records around 340,000 distinct CDR3 sequences, approximately 15% of them present only once. The sequenced sample consisted of PBMCs or a T cell subset sorted from them (not recorded which). The receptors were gathered from a man aged 18 to 35 who had mild COVID-19 (a few samples of this study predate the infection). Cell type and time point are not known. CDR3s include the opening cysteine and the closing phenylalanine or tryptophan. A D gene is named only where the DNA matches it firmly. Size is omitted from some rows. Given values are once, few, many or a class for expanded clones.

v_call	clone_size	d_call	j_call	cdr3_nt	cdr3_aa
TRBV24-1	few	NA	TRBJ1-2	TGTGCCACCAGTGATAACAGGGCTGGCTATGGCTACACCTTC	CATSDNRAGYGYTF
TRBV28	few	NA	TRBJ2-5	TGTGCCAGCCAGAACGATGGAGGAATGGAGACCCAGTACTTC	CASQNDGGMETQYF
TRBV24-1	few	TRBD1	TRBJ1-2	TGTGCCACCAGTGATCTACGGACAGGGCATGGCTACACCTTC	CATSDLRTGHGYTF
TRBV6-1	NA	NA	TRBJ2-1	TGTGCCAGCACATCCAGCTACAATGAGCAGTTCTTC	CASTSSYNEQFF
TRBV6-2/TRBV6-3	NA	NA	TRBJ2-2	TGTGCCAGCAGCAAGAGGCGGGACGGGACCGGGGAGCTGTTTTTT	CASSKRRDGTGELFF
TRBV5-1	few	NA	TRBJ2-7	TGCGCCAGCAGACCCCCGGGGCAGTACTCCGTTTTCTACGAGCAGTACTTC	CASRPPGQYSVFYEQYF
TRBV4-3	NA	NA	TRBJ1-3	TGCGCCAGCAGCCAAGTCATGCCCTACTCTGGAAACACCATATATTTT	CASSQVMPYSGNTIYF
TRBV7-2	few	TRBD2	TRBJ2-1	TGTGCCAGCAGCGCTAGCGGGGGGGCCTCCAATGAGCAGTTCTTC	CASSASGGASNEQFF
TRBV5-1	few	NA	TRBJ2-3	TGCGCCAGCAGCTTGTTGGGGCGGGGGCCCACAGATACGCAGTATTTT	CASSLLGRGPTDTQYF
TRBV12-3/TRBV12-4	few	NA	TRBJ1-1	TGTGCCAGCAGTTTAGCTACCCCGAACACTGAAGCTTTCTTT	CASSLATPNTEAFF
TRBV28	few	NA	TRBJ1-3	TGTGCCAGCAGTCCTCATATACCATCGATCGGAAACACCATATATTTT	CASSPHIPSIGNTIYF
TRBV6-6	many	NA	TRBJ2-1	TGTGCCAGCAGCCTCGAACCCCCCGGGGAGCCGGGATACAATGAGCAGTTCTTC	CASSLEPPGEPGYNEQFF
TRBV5-5	many	NA	TRBJ1-4	TGTGCCAGCAGCTTGCAGCCAGGGATGGTTGAAAAACTGTTTTTT	CASSLQPGMVEKLFF
TRBV7-9	many	NA	TRBJ1-1	TGTGCCAGCAGCTTTCGACTGAACACTGAAGCTTTCTTT	CASSFRLNTEAFF
TRBV6-6	NA	NA	TRBJ2-5	TGTGCCAGCAGTTCTCAGGGTTGGGAGACCCAGTACTTC	CASSSQGWETQYF
TRBV5-4	NA	NA	TRBJ1-1	TGTGCCAGCACTCCGGGGATGAACACTGAAGCTTTCTTT	CASTPGMNTEAFF
TRBV5-1	few	NA	TRBJ2-1	TGCGCCAGCAGCTTGACAGGCGACCCTAACAATGAGCAGTTCTTC	CASSLTGDPNNEQFF
TRBV20-1	NA	NA	TRBJ1-2	TGCAGTGCTAGAGATCATAGGGTTCTATATGGCTACACCTTC	CSARDHRVLYGYTF
TRBV7-2	many	NA	TRBJ2-5	TGTGCCAGCAGCTTAGAATCTATGGCCCAGTACTTC	CASSLESMAQYF
TRBV25-1	few	TRBD1	TRBJ1-1	TGTGCCAGCAGTCAAGGACAGGGGGCGGGGAGGACTGAAGCTTTCTTT	CASSQGQGAGRTEAFF
TRBV9	NA	TRBD1	TRBJ2-2	TGTGCCAGCAGCGAGGATACAGGGGTCACCGGGGAGCTGTTTTTT	CASSEDTGVTGELFF
TRBV20-1	few	TRBD2	TRBJ2-5	TGCAGTGCTAGCCTAGCGGGGGCCAAAGAGACCCAGTACTTC	CSASLAGAKETQYF
TRBV19	NA	TRBD1	TRBJ1-1	TGTGCCACTGAACCTTGGACAGGGTTCAAGACTGAAGCTTTCTTT	CATEPWTGFKTEAFF
TRBV10-2	few	NA	TRBJ2-1	TGCGCCAGCACTTCAGGGAGGATGGAAAATGAGCAGTTCTTC	CASTSGRMENEQFF
TRBV10-2	few	NA	TRBJ2-2	TGCGCCAGCATGGGGACCGGGGAGCTGTTTTTT	CASMGTGELFF
TRBV5-6	many	NA	TRBJ2-7	TGTGCCAGCAGCTTGGGCAGTCCTTACGAGCAGTACTTC	CASSLGSPYEQYF
TRBV12-3/TRBV12-4	many	NA	TRBJ2-5	TGTGCCAGCAGATCGCAAGAGACCCAGTACTTC	CASRSQETQYF
TRBV12-3/TRBV12-4	NA	NA	TRBJ1-6	TGTGCCAGCACTCGGGGCCCTTCTTCACCCCTCCACTTT	CASTRGPSSPLHF
TRBV7-2	few	NA	TRBJ2-5	TGTGCCAGCAGCCCAGGGCGGTCCCAAGAGACCCAGTACTTC	CASSPGRSQETQYF
TRBV20-1	NA	NA	TRBJ2-3	TGCAGTGCTAGAGGAGCGGCTATCCCCAACACAGATACGCAGTATTTT	CSARGAAIPNTDTQYF
TRBV24-1	NA	NA	TRBJ1-6	TGTGCCACCAGGAGCCCTGAGATCCGTTATATTTATAATTCACCCCTCCACTTT	CATRSPEIRYIYNSPLHF
TRBV9	NA	NA	TRBJ1-1	TGTGCCAGCAGCGTAGAGGGTCGGGACACTGAAGCTTTCTTT	CASSVEGRDTEAFF
TRBV15	few	NA	TRBJ1-3	TGTGCCACCAGCCACCCTAGAGGGGTATCCTCTGGAAACACCATATATTTT	CATSHPRGVSSGNTIYF
TRBV27	NA	NA	TRBJ2-7	TGTGCCAGCAGTTTTGGGAGCGACTCGTACGAGCAGTACTTC	CASSFGSDSYEQYF
TRBV20-1	NA	TRBD2	TRBJ2-1	TGCAGTGCTAGAGATGGAGTAGCGGGGGGCCCTAAGCAGTTCTTC	CSARDGVAGGPKQFF
TRBV5-1	NA	NA	TRBJ1-1	TGCGCCAGCAGCTTGTACCAACGGAACACTGAAGCTTTCTTT	CASSLYQRNTEAFF
TRBV20-1	many	NA	TRBJ1-5	TGCAGTGCCAATACAGGGAGTGGGCAGCCCCAGCATTTT	CSANTGSGQPQHF
TRBV5-6	NA	TRBD2	TRBJ2-7	TGTGCCAGCAGCTTGGCAGTAGCGGGGATTTCCTACGAGCAGTACTTC	CASSLAVAGISYEQYF
TRBV27	NA	NA	TRBJ2-2	TGTGCCAGCACTCCCCACGGGGGCTTAGACACCGGGGAGCTGTTTTTT	CASTPHGGLDTGELFF
TRBV9	NA	TRBD1	TRBJ1-2	TGTGCCAGCAGCTTGACAGGGGGCGGTCGCTACACCTTC	CASSLTGGGRYTF
TRBV7-2	NA	TRBD1	TRBJ2-5	TGTGCCAGCAGCCCGTCCCGGACAGGTCCAGGGACCCAGTACTTC	CASSPSRTGPGTQYF
TRBV7-3	NA	TRBD2	TRBJ2-5	TGTGCCAGCAGCTTAGGGCTAGCGGTTGGAGAGACCCAGTACTTC	CASSLGLAVGETQYF
TRBV7-2	many	NA	TRBJ2-1	TGTGCCAGCAGCTCTTCTTCCGGCAATGAGCAGTTCTTC	CASSSSSGNEQFF
TRBV7-8	many	NA	TRBJ1-4	TGTGCCAGCAGCTTGGGGGCAGCTAATGAAAAACTGTTTTTT	CASSLGAANEKLFF
TRBV6-2/TRBV6-3	NA	NA	TRBJ2-6	TGTGCCAGCAGTTACCAGGGGACTGGGGCCAACGTCCTGACTTTC	CASSYQGTGANVLTF
TRBV29-1	NA	NA	TRBJ2-2	TGCAGCGTTAGGATCACCGGGGAGCTGTTTTTT	CSVRITGELFF
TRBV24-1	few	NA	TRBJ1-1	TGTGCCACCAGTGACTCCGACGTGAACACTGAAGCTTTCTTT	CATSDSDVNTEAFF
TRBV20-1	few	NA	TRBJ1-2	TGCAGTGCTAGAGATCATATACATGGCTACACCTTC	CSARDHIHGYTF
TRBV6-2/TRBV6-3	few	TRBD1	TRBJ1-1	TGTGCCAGCAACGACAGGGGCTGGGCTTTCTTT	CASNDRGWAFF
TRBV12-3/TRBV12-4	NA	NA	TRBJ1-6	TGTGCCAGCAGTTTCGTTTGGAGTTCACCCCTCCACTTT	CASSFVWSSPLHF
TRBV6-1	NA	NA	TRBJ2-6	TGTGCCAGCAGTGAAGGACCAAGGGGAGCTGCTGGGGCCAACGTCCTGACTTTC	CASSEGPRGAAGANVLTF
TRBV20-1	few	TRBD1	TRBJ1-1	TGCAGTGCTAGAGGGTGGGAGACAGGGGGCATTATGAACACTGAAGCTTTCTTT	CSARGWETGGIMNTEAFF
TRBV5-1	NA	NA	TRBJ1-5	TGCGCCAGCAGCTCCGACGGAAATCAGCCCCAGCATTTT	CASSSDGNQPQHF
TRBV6-2/TRBV6-3	NA	TRBD1	TRBJ2-7	TGTGCCAGCAGTCGACAGGGGATTGGCTACGAGCAGTACTTC	CASSRQGIGYEQYF